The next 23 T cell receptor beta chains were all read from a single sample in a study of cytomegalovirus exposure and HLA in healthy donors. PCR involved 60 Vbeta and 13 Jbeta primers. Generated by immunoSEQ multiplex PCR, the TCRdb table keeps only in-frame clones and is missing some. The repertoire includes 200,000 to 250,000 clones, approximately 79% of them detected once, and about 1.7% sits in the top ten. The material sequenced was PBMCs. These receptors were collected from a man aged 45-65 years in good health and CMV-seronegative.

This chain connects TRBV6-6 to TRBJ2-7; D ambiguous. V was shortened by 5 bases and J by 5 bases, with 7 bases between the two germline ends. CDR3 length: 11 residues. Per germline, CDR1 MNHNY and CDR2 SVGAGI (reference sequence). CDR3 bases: TGTGCCAGCAGTCGCGCGGACGAGCAGTACTTC. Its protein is CASSRADEQYF.

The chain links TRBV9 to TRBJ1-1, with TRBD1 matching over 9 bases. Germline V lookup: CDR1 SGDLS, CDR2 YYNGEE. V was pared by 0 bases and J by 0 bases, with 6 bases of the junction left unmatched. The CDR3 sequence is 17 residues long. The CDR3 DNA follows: TGTGCCAGCAGCGTAGGGGGACAGGGCTTCATGAACACTGAAGCTTTCTTT. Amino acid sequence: CASSVGGQGFMNTEAFF.

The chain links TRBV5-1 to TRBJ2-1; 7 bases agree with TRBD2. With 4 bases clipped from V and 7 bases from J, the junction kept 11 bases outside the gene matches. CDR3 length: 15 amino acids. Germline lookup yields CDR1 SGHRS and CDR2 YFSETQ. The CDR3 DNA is TGCGCCAGCAGCGCCGGGGCGGGGGAAGTGAATGAGCAGTTCTTC. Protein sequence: CASSAGAGEVNEQFF.

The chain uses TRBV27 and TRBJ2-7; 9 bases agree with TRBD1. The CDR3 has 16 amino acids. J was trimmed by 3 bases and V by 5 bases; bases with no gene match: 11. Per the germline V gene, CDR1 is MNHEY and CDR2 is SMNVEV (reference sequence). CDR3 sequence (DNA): TGTGCCAGCAGTAAGGGGACAGGGATATCCCTCTACGAGCAGTACTTC. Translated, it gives CASSKGTGISLYEQYF.

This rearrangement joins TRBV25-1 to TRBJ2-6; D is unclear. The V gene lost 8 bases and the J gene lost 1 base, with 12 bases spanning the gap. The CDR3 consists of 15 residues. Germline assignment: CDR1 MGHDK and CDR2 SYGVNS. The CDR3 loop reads CASSRSRSGANVLTF. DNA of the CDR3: TGTGCCAGCTCCCGCAGCAGGTCTGGGGCCAACGTCCTGACTTTC.

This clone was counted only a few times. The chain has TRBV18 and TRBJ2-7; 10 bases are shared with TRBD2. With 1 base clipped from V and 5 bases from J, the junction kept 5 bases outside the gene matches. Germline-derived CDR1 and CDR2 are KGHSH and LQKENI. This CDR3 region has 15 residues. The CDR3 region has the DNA TGTGCCAGCTCACCACAACCTAGCGGGAGCCACGAGCAGTACTTC. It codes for CASSPQPSGSHEQYF.

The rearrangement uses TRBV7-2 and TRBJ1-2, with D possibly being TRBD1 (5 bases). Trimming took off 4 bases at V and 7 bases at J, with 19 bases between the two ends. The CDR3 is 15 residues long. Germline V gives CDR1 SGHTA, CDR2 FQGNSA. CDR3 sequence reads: CASSSAGLGLSGYTF. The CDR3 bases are TGTGCCAGCAGCTCCGCGGGACTGGGGTTGAGTGGCTACACCTTC.

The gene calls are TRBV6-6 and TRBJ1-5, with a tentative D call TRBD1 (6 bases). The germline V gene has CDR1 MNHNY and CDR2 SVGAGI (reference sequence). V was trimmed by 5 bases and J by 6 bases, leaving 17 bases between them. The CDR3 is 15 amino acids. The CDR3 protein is CASSKRGQVGQPQHF. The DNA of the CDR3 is TGTGCCAGCAGTAAGCGGGGGCAGGTCGGTCAGCCCCAGCATTTT.

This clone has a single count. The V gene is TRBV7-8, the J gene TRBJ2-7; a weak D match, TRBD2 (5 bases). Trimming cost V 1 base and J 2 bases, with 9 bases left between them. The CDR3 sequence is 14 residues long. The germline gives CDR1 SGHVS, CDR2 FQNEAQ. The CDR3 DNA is TGTGCCAGCAGCTTAGTGGGAGCAGCCTACGAGCAGTACTTC. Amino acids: CASSLVGAAYEQYF.

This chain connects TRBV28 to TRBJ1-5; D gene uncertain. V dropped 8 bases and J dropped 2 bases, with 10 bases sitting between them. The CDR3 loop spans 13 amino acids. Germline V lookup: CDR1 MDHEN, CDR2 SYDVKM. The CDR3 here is CASVEVRNQPQHF. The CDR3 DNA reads TGTGCCAGCGTGGAGGTGCGCAATCAGCCCCAGCATTTT.

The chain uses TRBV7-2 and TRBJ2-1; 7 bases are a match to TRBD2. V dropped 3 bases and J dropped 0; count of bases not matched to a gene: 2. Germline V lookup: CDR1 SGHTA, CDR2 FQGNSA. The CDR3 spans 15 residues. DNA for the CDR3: TGTGCCAGCAGCTTTAGCGGGCCCTCCTACAATGAGCAGTTCTTC. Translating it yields CASSFSGPSYNEQFF.

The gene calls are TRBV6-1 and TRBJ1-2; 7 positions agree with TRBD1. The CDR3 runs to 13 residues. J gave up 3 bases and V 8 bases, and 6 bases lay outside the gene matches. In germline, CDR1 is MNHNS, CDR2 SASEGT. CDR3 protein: CASLTGADYGYTF. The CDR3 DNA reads TGTGCCAGCCTCACAGGGGCAGACTATGGCTACACCTTC.

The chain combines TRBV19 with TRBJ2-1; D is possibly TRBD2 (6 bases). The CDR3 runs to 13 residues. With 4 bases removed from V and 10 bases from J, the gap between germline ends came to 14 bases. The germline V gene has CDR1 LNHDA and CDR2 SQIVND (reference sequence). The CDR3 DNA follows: TGTGCCAGTAGTAACCTCATAGCGGAGGAGCAGTTCTTC. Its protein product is CASSNLIAEEQFF. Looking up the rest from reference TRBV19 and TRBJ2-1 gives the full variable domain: DGGITQSPKYLFRKEGQNVTLSCEQNLNHDAMYWYRQDPGQGLRLIYYSQIVNDFQKGDIAEGYSVSREKKESFPLTVTSAQKNPTAFYLCASSNLIAEEQFFGPGTRLTVL.

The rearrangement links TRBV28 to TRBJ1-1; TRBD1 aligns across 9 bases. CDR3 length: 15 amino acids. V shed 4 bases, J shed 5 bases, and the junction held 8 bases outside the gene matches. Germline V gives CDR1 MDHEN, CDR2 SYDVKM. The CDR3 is CASSYPGTGITEAFF. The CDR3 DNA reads TGTGCCAGCAGTTACCCAGGGACAGGGATAACTGAAGCTTTCTTT.

This CDR3 is CASRGTSGSHNTGELFF. In nucleotides, the CDR3 is TGTGCCAGCAGAGGGACTAGCGGGAGCCATAACACCGGGGAGCTGTTTTTT. V is TRBV9 and J is TRBJ2-2; 14 bases map to TRBD2. The length of the CDR3 is 17 residues. Germline-derived CDR1 and CDR2 are SGDLS and YYNGEE. With V trimmed by 5 bases and J by 2 bases, 5 bases remained unmatched.

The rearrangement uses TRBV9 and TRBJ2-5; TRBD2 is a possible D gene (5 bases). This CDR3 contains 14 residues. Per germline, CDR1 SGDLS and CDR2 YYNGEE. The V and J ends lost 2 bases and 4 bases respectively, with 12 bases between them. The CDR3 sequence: CASSVGSRGETQYF. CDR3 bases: TGTGCCAGCAGCGTGGGTAGCCGGGGAGAGACCCAGTACTTC.

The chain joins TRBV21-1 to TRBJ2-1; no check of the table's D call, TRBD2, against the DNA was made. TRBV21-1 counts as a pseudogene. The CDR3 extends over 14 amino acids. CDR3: CASSKLVGDNEQFF. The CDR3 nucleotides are TGTGCCAGCAGCAAACTGGTTGGAGACAATGAGCAGTTCTTC.

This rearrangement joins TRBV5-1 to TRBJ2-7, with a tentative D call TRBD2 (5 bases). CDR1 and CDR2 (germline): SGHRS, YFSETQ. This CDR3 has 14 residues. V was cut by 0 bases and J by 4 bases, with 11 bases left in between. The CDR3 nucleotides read TGCGCCAGCAGCTTGGGGACTGCCCAATACGAGCAGTACTTC. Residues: CASSLGTAQYEQYF. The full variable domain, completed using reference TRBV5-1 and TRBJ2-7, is KAGVTQTPRYLIKTRGQQVTLSCSPISGHRSVSWYQQTPGQGLQFLFEYFSETQRNKGNFPGRFSGRQFSNSRSEMNVSTLELGDSALYLCASSLGTAQYEQYFGPGTRLTVT.

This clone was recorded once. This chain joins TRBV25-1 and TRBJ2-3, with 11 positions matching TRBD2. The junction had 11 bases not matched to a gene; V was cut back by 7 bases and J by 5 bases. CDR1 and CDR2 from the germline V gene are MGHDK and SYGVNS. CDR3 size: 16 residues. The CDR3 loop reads CASTQIAGGPQDTQYF. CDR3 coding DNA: TGTGCCAGCACCCAAATAGCGGGAGGGCCGCAAGATACGCAGTATTTT.

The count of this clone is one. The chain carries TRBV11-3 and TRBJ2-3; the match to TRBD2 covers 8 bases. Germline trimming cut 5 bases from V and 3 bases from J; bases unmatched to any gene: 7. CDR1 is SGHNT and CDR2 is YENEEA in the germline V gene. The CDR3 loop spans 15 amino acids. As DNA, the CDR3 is TGTGCCAGCAGCCCTCGGGGGGGGCAGACAGATACGCAGTATTTT. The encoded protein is CASSPRGGQTDTQYF.

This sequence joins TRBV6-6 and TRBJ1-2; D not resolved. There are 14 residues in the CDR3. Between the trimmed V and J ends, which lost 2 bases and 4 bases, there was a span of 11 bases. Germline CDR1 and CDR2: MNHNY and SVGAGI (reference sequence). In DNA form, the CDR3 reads TGTGCCAGCAGTTACACTCTCGGGAGCTATGGCTACACCTTC. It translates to CASSYTLGSYGYTF.

The CDR3: CASSVTGDLNTEAFF. For the CDR3, the DNA is TGTGCCAGCAGCGTTACAGGGGACCTAAACACTGAAGCTTTCTTT. The V and J genes are TRBV9 and TRBJ1-1; 7 bases agree with TRBD1. J gave up 2 bases and V 2 bases, and 6 bases lay outside the gene matches. CDR1 is SGDLS, CDR2 YYNGEE, per germline. The CDR3 loop spans 15 amino acids.

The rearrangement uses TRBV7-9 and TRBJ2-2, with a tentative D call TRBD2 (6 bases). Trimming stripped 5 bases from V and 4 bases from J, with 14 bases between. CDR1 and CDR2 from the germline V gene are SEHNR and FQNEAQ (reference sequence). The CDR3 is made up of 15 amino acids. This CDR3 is CASSRGASSTGELFF. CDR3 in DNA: TGTGCCAGCAGCCGCGGGGCCTCGAGCACCGGGGAGCTGTTTTTT.